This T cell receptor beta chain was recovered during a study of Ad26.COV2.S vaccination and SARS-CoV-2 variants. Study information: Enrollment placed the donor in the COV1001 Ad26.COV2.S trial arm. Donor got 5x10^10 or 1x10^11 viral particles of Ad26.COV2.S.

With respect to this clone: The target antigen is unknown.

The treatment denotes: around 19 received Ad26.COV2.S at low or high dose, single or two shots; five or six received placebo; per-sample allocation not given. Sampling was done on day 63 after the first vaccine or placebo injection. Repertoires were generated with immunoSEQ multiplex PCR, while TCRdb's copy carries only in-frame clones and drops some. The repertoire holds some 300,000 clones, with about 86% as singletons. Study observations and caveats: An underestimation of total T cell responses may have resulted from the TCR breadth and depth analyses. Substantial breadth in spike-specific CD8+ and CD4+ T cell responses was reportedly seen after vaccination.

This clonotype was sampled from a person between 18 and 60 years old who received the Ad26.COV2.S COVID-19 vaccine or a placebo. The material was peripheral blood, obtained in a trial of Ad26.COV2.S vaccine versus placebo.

The CDR3 region is CASRWDSTDTQYF. Here the CDR3 DNA reads TGTGCCAGCAGGTGGGACAGCACAGATACGCAGTATTTT. J is TRBJ2-3 and V is TRBV6-6; perhaps D is TRBD1 or TRBD2 (5 bases each). The CDR3 covers 13 residues. Germline V CDR1 and CDR2: MNHNY, SVGAGI (reference sequence). Trimming removed 6 bases at V and 0 bases at J, with 7 bases between.